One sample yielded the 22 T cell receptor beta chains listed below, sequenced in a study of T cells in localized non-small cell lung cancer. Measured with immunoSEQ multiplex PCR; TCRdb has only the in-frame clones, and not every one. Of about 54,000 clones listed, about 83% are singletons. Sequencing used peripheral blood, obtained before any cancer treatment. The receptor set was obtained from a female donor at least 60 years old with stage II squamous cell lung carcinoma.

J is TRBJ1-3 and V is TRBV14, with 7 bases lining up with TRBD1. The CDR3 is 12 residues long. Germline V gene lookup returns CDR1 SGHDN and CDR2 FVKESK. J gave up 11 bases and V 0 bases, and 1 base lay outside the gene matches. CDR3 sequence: CASSQEGGAIYF. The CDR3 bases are TGTGCCAGCAGCCAAGAAGGGGGCGCCATATATTTT.

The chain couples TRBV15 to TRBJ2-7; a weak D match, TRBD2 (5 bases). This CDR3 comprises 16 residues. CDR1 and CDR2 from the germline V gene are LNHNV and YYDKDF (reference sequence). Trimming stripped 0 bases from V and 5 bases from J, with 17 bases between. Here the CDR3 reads CATSRDPRAAPDEQYF. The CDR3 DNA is TGTGCCACCAGCAGAGATCCGCGGGCGGCTCCAGACGAGCAGTACTTC.

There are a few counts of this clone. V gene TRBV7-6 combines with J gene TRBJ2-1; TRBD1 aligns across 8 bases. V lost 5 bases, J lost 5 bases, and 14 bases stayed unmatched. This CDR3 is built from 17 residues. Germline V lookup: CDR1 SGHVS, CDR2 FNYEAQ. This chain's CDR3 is CASSTTRTGLIDNEQFF. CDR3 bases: TGTGCCAGCAGCACCACCCGGACAGGGTTGATCGACAATGAGCAGTTCTTC.

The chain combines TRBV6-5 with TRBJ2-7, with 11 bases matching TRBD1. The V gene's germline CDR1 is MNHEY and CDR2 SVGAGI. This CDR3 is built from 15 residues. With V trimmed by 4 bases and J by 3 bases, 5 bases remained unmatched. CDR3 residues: CASSSPGQGVYEQYF. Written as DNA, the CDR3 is TGTGCCAGCAGTTCACCGGGACAGGGGGTCTACGAGCAGTACTTC.

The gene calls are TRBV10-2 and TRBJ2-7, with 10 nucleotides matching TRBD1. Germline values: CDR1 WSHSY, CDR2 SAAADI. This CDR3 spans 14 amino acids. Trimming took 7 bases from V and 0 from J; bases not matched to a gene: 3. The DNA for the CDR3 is TGCGCCAGCACCGGGGACAGGGGCTCCTACGAGCAGTACTTC. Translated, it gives CASTGDRGSYEQYF.

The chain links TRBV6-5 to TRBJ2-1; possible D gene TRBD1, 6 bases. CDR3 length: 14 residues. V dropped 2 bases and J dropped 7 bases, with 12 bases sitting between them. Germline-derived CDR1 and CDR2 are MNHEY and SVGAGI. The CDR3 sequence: CASSYGTSTNEQFF. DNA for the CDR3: TGTGCCAGCAGTTACGGGACATCTACAAATGAGCAGTTCTTC.

The CDR3 DNA follows: TGTGCCAGCAGCTTAGTAGCGGACTACTCCTACGAGCAGTACTTC. Protein product: CASSLVADYSYEQYF. This chain uses TRBV11-2 with TRBJ2-7; D is perhaps TRBD2 (6 bases). V lost 1 base and J 0 bases, leaving 10 bases between the germline ends. The CDR3 has 15 amino acids. Germline V gene sequence: CDR1 SGHAT, CDR2 FQNNGV.

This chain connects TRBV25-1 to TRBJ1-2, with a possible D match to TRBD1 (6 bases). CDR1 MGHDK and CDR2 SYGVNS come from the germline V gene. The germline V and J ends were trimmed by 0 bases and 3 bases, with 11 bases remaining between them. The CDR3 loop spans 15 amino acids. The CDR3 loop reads CASSEYGGGYYGYTF. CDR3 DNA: TGTGCCAGCAGTGAATACGGAGGGGGATACTATGGCTACACCTTC.

The CDR3 DNA follows: TGTGCCAGCAGCCAAGACAGTGTCTACGAGCAGTACTTC. Translation: CASSQDSVYEQYF. J is TRBJ2-7 and V is TRBV14; D is ambiguous. The CDR3 runs to 13 residues. Germline-derived CDR1 and CDR2 are SGHDN and FVKESK. V lost 0 bases and J lost 3, with 6 bases in between.

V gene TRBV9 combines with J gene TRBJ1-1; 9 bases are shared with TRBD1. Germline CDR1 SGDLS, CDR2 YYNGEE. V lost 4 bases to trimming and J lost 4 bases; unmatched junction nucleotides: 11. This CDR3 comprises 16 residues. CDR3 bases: TGTGCCAGCAGCCCGGGGACAGGGATTTCGGGCACTGAAGCTTTCTTT. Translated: CASSPGTGISGTEAFF.

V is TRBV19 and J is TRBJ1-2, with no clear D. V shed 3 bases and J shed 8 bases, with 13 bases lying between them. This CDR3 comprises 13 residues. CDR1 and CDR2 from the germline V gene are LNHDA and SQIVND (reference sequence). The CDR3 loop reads CASSMNTLWGYTF. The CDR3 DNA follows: TGTGCCAGTAGTATGAATACTCTGTGGGGCTACACCTTC.

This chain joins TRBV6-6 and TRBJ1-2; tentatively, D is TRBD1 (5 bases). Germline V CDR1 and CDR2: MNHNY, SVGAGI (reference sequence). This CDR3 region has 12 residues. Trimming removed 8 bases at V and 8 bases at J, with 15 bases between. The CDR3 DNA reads TGTGCCAGCGGTTGGGGGACGGGAGGCTACACCTTC. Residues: CASGWGTGGYTF.

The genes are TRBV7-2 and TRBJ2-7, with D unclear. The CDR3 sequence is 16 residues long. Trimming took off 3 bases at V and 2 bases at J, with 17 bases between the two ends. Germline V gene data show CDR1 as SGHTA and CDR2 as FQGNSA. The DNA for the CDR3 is TGTGCCAGCAGCTTCAGCCCCAGGAGATTGACCTACGAGCAGTACTTC. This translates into CASSFSPRRLTYEQYF.

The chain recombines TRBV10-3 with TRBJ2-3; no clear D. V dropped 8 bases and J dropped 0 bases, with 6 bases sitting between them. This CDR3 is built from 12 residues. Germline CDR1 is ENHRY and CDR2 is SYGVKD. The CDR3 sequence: CAIGLSTDTQYF. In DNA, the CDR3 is TGTGCCATCGGGCTTAGCACAGATACGCAGTATTTT.

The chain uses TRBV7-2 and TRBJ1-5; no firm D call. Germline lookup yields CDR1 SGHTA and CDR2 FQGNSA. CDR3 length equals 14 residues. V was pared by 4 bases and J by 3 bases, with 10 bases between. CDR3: CASSSDRLNQPQHF. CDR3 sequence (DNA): TGTGCCAGCAGCTCGGACCGGCTCAATCAGCCCCAGCATTTT.

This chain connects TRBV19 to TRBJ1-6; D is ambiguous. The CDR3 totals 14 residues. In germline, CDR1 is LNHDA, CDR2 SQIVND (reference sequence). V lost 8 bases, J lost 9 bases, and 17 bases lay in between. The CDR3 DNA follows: TGTGCCAGTTCCGACACCGCCGGGAGTTCACCCCTCCACTTT. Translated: CASSDTAGSSPLHF.

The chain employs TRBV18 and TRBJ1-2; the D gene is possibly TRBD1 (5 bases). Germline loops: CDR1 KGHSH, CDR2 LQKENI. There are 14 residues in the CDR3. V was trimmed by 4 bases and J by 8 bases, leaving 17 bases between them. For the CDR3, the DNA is TGTGCCAGCTCACGCGGGACCGAAACTGGAGGCTACACCTTC. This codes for CASSRGTETGGYTF.

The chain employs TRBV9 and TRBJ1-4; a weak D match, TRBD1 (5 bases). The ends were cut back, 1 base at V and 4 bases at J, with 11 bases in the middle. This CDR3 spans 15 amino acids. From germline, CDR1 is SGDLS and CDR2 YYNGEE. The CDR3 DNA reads TGTGCCAGCAGCGTAAGCTGGACAATTAATGAAAAACTGTTTTTT. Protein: CASSVSWTINEKLFF.

This CDR3 is CASSVGAGLNTEAFF. The CDR3 DNA reads TGTGCCAGCAGCGTAGGGGCCGGTTTGAACACTGAAGCTTTCTTT. V is TRBV9 and J is TRBJ1-1; D remains unclear. Per germline, CDR1 SGDLS and CDR2 YYNGEE. Trimming removed 0 bases at V and 0 bases at J, with 9 bases between. CDR3 size: 15 residues.

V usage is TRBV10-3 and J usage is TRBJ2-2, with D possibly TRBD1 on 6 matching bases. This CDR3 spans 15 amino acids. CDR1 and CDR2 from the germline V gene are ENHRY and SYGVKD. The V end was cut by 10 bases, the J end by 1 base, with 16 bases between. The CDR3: CATGRDTVNTGELFF. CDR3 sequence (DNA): TGTGCCACCGGCAGGGACACGGTGAACACCGGGGAGCTGTTTTTT.

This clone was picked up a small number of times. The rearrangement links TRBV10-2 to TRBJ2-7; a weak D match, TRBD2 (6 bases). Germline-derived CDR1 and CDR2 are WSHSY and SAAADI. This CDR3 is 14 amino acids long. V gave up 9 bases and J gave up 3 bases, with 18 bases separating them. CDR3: CASKSGTGNYEQYF. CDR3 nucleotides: TGCGCCAGTAAGTCCGGGACTGGCAACTACGAGCAGTACTTC.

CDR3: CASSLYAGLFLANTGELFF. As DNA, the CDR3 is TGTGCCAGCAGCTTATACGCCGGACTATTCCTAGCGAACACCGGGGAGCTGTTTTTT. This sequence joins TRBV7-2 and TRBJ2-2, with a weak D call TRBD2 (6 bases). CDR1 is SGHTA and CDR2 is FQGNSA in the germline V gene. Trimming left V 2 bases short and J 0 bases short, with 19 bases between. The CDR3 is 19 residues long.